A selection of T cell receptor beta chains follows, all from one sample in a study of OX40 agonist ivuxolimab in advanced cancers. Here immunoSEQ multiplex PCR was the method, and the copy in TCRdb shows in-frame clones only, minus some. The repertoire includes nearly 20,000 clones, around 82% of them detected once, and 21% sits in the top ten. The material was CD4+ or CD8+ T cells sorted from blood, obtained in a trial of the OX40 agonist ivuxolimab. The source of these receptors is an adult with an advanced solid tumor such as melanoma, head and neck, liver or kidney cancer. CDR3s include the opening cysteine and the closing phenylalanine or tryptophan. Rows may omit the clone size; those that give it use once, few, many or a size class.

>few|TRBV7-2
CASSLEVAGGQEQYF
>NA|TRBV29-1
CSVVWDSSGNTIYF
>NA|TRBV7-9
CASSTDKQPQHF
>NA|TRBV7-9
CASSPPVGAGANVLTF
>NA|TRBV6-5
CASSYRDHTGETQYF
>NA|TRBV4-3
CASSQDGDGFSYNEQFF
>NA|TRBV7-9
CASSLASGVAETQYF
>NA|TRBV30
CAWISSYEQFF
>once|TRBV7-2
CASSPPGSANTGELFF
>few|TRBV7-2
CASSHRDREAEAFF
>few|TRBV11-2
CASREGQGIGELFF
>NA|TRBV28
CASSLPTSGDEETQYF
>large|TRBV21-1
CASSNTNTEAFF
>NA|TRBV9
CASSPRTGELFF
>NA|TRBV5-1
CASSLSPNTEAFF
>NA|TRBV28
CASSSGTGTDTQYF
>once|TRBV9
CASSSGGMKYF
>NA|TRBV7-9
CASSLGGRGGYTF
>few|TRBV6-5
CASSYSKVGQPQHF
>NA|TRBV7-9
CASSSPGLEPQHF
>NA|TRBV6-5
CASPQTSLNTIYF
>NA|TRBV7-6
CATRDRKNIQYF
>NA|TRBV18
CASSPPLAGGYVYEQYF
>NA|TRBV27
CASSSAFGKNIQYF
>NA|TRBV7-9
CASSSEDRGPNYGYTF
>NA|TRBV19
CASSFRLDTRTGELFF
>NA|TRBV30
CAWSVGTGTEAFF
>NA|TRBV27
CASSFSGGTKGELFF
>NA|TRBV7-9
CASSFEGALEKLFF
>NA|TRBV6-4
CASSDRLGRVKADTQYF
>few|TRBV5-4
CASSSFQGAYGYTF
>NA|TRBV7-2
CASSSQTPGTAEAFF
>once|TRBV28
CASSAGGSSYNEQFF
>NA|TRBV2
CASNGHLNTEAFF
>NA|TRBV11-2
CASSYNEQFF
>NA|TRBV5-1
CASSLYTGGRTDTQYF
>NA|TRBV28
CASSSRDRGPYTIYF
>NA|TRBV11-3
CASSLFGADRSRSPLHF
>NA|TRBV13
CASSWGQGTEAFF
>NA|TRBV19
CASSIGSTGELFF
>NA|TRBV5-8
CASTLMIGYEQYF
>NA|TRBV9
CASSVSLSSYEQYF
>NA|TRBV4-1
CASSQVVAGYQPQHF
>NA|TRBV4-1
CASRNRGQEAFF
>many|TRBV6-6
CASSLTLAGGVYTQYF
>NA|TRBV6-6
CAAGTTETDTQYF
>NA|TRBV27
CASSFSRGYNEQFF
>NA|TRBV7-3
CASSLGGGVTYNEQFF
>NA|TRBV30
CAWSTPGLSYEQYF
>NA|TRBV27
CASKPGQLLNQPQHF
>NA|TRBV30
CAWLDRSREQYF
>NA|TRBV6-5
CASRIQGIDYGYTF